This T cell receptor beta chain is drawn from a study of blood T cell repertoires in COVID-19. Whole-study context: Sample material is recorded as cDNA or gDNA derived from T cells, B-cell-depleted T cells, or PBMCs.

Per the study methods: Estimated nucleated cell counts came from reference gene primer amplification. Assay: immunoSEQ multiplex PCR; the TCRdb copy retains only in-frame clones and omits some. D and trimming come from the DNA, and the V and J calls and clone size come from that table. Of 110,000 to 150,000 clones in the sample, roughly 91% are singletons; the top ten hold 2.5% to 3%. CDR3 length equals 16 residues. With 0 bases removed from V and 1 base from J, the gap between germline ends came to 11 bases. Per the germline V gene, CDR1 is SGDLS and CDR2 is YYNGEE. The origin of this receptor is a man aged 55 to 70 with active or convalescent COVID-19. The sample comprised peripheral blood. The chain carries TRBV9 and TRBJ1-3; no definite D call. The CDR3 here is CASSVAAGESGNTIYF. The CDR3 nucleotides read TGTGCCAGCAGCGTAGCGGCCGGGGAGTCTGGAAACACCATATATTTT.